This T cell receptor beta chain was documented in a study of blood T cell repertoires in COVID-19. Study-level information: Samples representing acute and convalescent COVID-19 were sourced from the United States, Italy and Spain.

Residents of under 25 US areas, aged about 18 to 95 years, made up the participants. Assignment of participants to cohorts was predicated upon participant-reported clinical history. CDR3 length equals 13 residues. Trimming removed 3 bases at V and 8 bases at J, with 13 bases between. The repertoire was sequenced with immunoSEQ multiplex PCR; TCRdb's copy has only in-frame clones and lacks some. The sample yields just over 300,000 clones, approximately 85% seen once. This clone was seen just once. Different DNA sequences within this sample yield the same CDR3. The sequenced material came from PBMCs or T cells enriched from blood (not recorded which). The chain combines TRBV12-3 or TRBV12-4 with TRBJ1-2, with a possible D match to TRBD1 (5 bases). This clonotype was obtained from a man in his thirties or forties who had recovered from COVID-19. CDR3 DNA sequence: TGTGCCAGCAGTTTGGGTGCCGGGGGGGGCTACACCTTC. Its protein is CASSLGAGGGYTF.